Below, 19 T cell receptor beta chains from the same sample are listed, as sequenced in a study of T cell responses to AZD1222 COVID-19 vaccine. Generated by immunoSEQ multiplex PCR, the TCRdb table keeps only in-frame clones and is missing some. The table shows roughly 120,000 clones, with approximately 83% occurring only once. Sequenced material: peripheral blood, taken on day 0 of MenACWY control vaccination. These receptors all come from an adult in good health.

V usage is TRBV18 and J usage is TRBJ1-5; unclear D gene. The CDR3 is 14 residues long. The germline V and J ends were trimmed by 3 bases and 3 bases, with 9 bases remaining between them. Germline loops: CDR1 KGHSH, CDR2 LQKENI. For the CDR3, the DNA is TGTGCCAGCTCACCGGGTGGGCTCAATCAGCCCCAGCATTTT. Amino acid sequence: CASSPGGLNQPQHF.

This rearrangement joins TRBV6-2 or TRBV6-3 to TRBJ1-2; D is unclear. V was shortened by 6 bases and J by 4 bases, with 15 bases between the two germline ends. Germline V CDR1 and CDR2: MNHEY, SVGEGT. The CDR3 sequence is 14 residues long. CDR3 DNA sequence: TGTGCCAGCAGCCTAGAAGCTAGAATCTATGGCTACACCTTC. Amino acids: CASSLEARIYGYTF.

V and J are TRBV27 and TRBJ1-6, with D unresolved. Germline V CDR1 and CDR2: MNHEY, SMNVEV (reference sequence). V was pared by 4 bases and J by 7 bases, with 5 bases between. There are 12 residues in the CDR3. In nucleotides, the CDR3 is TGTGCCAGCAGTTCAGCAAATTCACCCCTCCACTTT. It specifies CASSSANSPLHF.

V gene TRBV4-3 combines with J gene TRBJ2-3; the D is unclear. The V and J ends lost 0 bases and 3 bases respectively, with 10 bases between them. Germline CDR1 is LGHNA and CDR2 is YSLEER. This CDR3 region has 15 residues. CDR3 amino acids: CASSQEGLSTDTQYF. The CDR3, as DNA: TGCGCCAGCAGCCAAGAAGGTCTCTCGACAGATACGCAGTATTTT.

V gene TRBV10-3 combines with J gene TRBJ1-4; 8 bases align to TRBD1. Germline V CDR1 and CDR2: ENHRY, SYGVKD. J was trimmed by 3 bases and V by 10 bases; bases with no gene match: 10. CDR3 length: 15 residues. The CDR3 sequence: CATNDRDRPNEKLFF. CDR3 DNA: TGTGCCACCAACGACCGGGACAGGCCTAATGAAAAACTGTTTTTT.

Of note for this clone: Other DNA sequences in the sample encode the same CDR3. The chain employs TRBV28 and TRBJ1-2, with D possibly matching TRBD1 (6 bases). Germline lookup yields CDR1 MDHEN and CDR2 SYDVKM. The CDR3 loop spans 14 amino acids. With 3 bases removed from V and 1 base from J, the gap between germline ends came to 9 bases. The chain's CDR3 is CASSFGGRNYGYTF. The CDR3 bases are TGTGCCAGCAGTTTCGGGGGGCGTAACTATGGCTACACCTTC.

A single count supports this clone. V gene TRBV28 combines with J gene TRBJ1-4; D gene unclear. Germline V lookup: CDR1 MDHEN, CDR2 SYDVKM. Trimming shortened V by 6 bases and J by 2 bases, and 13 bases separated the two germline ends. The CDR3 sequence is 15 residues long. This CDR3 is CASRYVGLTNEKLFF. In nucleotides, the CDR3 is TGTGCCAGCAGATATGTGGGTTTGACTAATGAAAAACTGTTTTTT.

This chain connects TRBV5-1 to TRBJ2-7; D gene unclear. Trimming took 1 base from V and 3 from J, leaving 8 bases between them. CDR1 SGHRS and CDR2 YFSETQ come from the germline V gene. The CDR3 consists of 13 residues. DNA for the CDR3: TGCGCCAGCAGCTTGAGTCAGTACTACGAGCAGTACTTC. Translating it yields CASSLSQYYEQYF.

This CDR3 is CASRISGGGAYNEQFF. CDR3 coding DNA: TGTGCCAGCAGAATATCCGGGGGGGGCGCCTACAATGAGCAGTTCTTC. The chain has TRBV28 and TRBJ2-1, with TRBD2 matching 8 bases. J was trimmed by 2 bases and V by 6 bases; bases with no gene match: 9. CDR1 and CDR2 from the germline V gene are MDHEN and SYDVKM. This CDR3 has 16 amino acids.

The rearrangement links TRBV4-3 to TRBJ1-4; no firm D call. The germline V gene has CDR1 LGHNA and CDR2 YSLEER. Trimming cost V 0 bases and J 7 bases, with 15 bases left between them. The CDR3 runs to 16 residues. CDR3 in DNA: TGCGCCAGCAGCCAAGACTTGCTAAGACAAGCTGAAAAACTGTTTTTT. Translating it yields CASSQDLLRQAEKLFF.

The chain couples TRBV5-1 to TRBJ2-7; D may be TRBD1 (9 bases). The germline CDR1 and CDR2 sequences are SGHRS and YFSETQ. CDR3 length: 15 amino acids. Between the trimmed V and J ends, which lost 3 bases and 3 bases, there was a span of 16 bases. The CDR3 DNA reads TGCGCCAGCAGCTCGGGGGGGACAGGGATCTACGAGCAGTACTTC. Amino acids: CASSSGGTGIYEQYF.

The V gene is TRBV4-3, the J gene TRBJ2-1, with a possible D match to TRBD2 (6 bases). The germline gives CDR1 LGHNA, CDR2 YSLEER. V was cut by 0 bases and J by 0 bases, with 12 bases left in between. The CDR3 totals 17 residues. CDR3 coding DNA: TGCGCCAGCAGCCAAGATTTAGCGGCGAGCTCCTACAATGAGCAGTTCTTC. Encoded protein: CASSQDLAASSYNEQFF.

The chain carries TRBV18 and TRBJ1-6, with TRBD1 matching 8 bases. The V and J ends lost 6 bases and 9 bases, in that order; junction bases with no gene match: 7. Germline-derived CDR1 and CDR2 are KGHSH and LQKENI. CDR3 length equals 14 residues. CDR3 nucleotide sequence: TGTGCCAGCTCGCAGGACAGGGCTGGTTCACCCCTCCACTTT. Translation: CASSQDRAGSPLHF.

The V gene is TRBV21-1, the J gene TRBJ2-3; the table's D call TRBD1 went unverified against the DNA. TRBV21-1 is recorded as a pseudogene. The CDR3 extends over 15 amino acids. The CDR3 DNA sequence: TGTGCCAGCACCAGGAGGGGGCGGGGAACAGATACGCAGTATTTT. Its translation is CASTRRGRGTDTQYF.

The CDR3 DNA reads as TGTGCCATCAGTGAGACACAGAACTACGAGCAGTACTTC. This sequence encodes CAISETQNYEQYF. V is TRBV10-3 and J is TRBJ2-7; D remains ambiguous. The ends were cut back, 2 bases at V and 3 bases at J, with 8 bases in the middle. This CDR3 is 13 amino acids long. Germline V gene data show CDR1 as ENHRY and CDR2 as SYGVKD.

The CDR3 spells CASSQAIRGLEQYF. The CDR3 coding sequence is TGTGCCAGCAGCCAAGCGATCAGGGGGCTCGAGCAGTACTTC. The chain couples TRBV3-1 (or the pseudogene TRBV3-2) to TRBJ2-7, with 8 bases that match TRBD1. This CDR3 has 14 residues. CDR1 is LGHDT, CDR2 YNNKEL, per germline (reference sequence). After removal of 1 base from V and 6 bases from J, the junction contained 5 bases not matched to a gene.

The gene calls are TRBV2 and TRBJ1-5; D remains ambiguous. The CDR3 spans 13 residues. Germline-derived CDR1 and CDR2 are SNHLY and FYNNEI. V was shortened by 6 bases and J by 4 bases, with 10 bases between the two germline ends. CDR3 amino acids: CASSLDGNQPQHF. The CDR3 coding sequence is TGTGCCAGCAGCTTAGACGGGAATCAGCCCCAGCATTTT.

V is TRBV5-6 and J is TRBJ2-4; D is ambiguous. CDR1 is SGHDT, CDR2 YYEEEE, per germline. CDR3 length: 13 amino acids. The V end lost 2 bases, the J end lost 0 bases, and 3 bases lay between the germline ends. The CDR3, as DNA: TGTGCCAGCAGCTTTGGAGCCAAAAACATTCAGTACTTC. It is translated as CASSFGAKNIQYF.

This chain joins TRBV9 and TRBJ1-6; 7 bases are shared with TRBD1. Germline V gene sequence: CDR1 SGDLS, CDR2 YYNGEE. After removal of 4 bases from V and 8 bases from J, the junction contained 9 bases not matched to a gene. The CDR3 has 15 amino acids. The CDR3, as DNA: TGTGCCAGCAGCAAGCGACAGGGTGGCGATTCACCCCTCCACTTT. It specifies CASSKRQGGDSPLHF.